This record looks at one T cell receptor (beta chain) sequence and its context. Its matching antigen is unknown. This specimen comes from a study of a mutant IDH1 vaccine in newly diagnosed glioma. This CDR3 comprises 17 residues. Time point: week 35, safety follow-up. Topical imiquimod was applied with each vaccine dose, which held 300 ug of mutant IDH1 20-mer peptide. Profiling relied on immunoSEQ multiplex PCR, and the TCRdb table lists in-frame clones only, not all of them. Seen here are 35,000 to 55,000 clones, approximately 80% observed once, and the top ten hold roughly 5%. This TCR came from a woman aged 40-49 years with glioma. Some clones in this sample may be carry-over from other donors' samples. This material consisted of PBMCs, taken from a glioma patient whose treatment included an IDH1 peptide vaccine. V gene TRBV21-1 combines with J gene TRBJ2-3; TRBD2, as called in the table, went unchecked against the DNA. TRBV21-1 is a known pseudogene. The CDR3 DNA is TGTGCCAGCAGCAGCCGGGATGGCTCAACACGAGTTAATACGCAGTATTTT. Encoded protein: CASSSRDGSTRVNTQYF.